This T cell receptor beta chain was found in a study of T-cell memory formation after mild COVID-19. Study overall: Across donors, TCR clusters were largely donor specific.

The sample holds a few counts of this clonotype. Its antigen is not known. The study, taken as a whole, reports: Second-wave clones with a day 37 peak had unconfirmed SARS-CoV-2 specificity.

With constant-segment primers, 5'RACE yielded cDNA libraries of TCR alpha and TCR beta that carried sample barcodes and UMIs. TCRdb reprocessed the 5' RACE reads with MiXCR, giving one entry per CDR3 protein. The data show more than 75,000 distinct CDR3 sequences, approximately 13% seen once. With 3 bases removed from V and 4 bases from J, the gap between germline ends came to 16 bases. Germline CDR1 reads SGHVS; CDR2 reads FNYEAQ. The CDR3 has 16 residues. Sequenced material: PBMCs or a T cell subset sorted from them (not recorded which). The clonotype originates from an adult woman who had mild COVID-19 (a few samples of this study predate the infection). Cell type and time point are not known. The V call is TRBV7-6, the J call TRBJ2-1, with D perhaps matching TRBD1 (5 bases). CDR3 bases: TGTGCCAGCAGCTTGCGAATGATGGGGCCTTACAATGAGCAGTTCTTC. Its protein product is CASSLRMMGPYNEQFF. Supplemented by reference TRBV7-6 and TRBJ2-1, the full variable domain reads GAGVSQSPRYKVTKRGQDVALRCDPISGHVSLYWYRQALGQGPEFLTYFNYEAQQDKSGLPNDRFSAERPEGSISTLTIQRTEQRDSAMYRCASSLRMMGPYNEQFFGPGTRLTVL.